Each of the 32 T cell receptor beta chains below was sequenced from the same sample in a study of T cell repertoires in cytomegalovirus infection (dated 2019 in TCRdb). The sample was run on an Illumina HiSeq 1500. TCRdb passed the public sequencing reads through fastp at Q25 and MiXCR, retaining productive beta sequences. Rows with a matching CDR3 protein are joined into one entry that keeps the most common DNA and genes. The sample table lists just under 300,000 distinct CDR3 sequences, about a tenth of them with a count of one. Of the sample, 2% to 3% is held by the ten largest clones. The specimen sequenced was PBMCs. These TCRs come from a human donor in good health (CMV status not recorded). Some clones in this sample may be carry-over from other donors' samples.

This clonotype was recorded many times. The gene calls are TRBV7-2 and TRBJ1-6; weak D call: TRBD1 (5 bases). V dropped 0 bases and J dropped 7 bases, with 13 bases sitting between them. CDR1 is SGHTA, CDR2 FQGNSA, per germline. The CDR3 length is 16 residues. The CDR3 sequence: CASSLAEGLSNSPLHF. The CDR3 DNA reads as TGTGCCAGCAGCTTAGCTGAGGGGCTGAGCAATTCACCCCTCCACTTT. Full variable domain (remainder filled in from reference TRBV7-2 and TRBJ1-6): GAGVSQSPSNKVTEKGKDVELRCDPISGHTALYWYRQSLGQGLEFLIYFQGNSAPDKSGLPSDRFSAERTGGSVSTLTIQRTQQEDSAVYLCASSLAEGLSNSPLHFGNGTRLTVT.

CDR3 coding DNA: TGTGCCAGCGGTCCCTATAATTCACCCCTCCACTTT. Translated: CASGPYNSPLHF. The chain couples TRBV12-3 or TRBV12-4 to TRBJ1-6, with D hard to call. V lost 8 bases and J 2 bases, leaving 4 bases between the germline ends. The CDR3 loop spans 12 amino acids.

This clonotype was seen ten or more times. This chain links TRBV28 with TRBJ1-2, with a weak D call TRBD1 (5 bases). CDR3 length equals 13 residues. V was pared by 4 bases and J by 4 bases, with 10 bases between. Germline V lookup: CDR1 MDHEN, CDR2 SYDVKM. CDR3 in DNA: TGTGCCAGCAGTTCGGACATGCTCTATGGCTACACCTTC. It translates to CASSSDMLYGYTF.

Ten or more counts support this clonotype. The chain links TRBV12-3 or TRBV12-4 to TRBJ1-5, with D tentatively TRBD1 (5 bases). The CDR3 length is 15 residues. The germline V and J ends were trimmed by 5 bases and 2 bases, with 13 bases remaining between them. CDR3 in amino acids: CASSPGPGGNQPQHF. CDR3 nucleotides: TGTGCCAGCAGTCCGGGACCTGGGGGCAATCAGCCCCAGCATTTT.

This clonotype was counted ten times or more. This chain uses TRBV2 with TRBJ1-6; unclear D gene. The CDR3 consists of 13 residues. V lost 6 bases to trimming and J lost 8 bases, with 11 bases between them. CDR1 and CDR2 (germline): SNHLY, FYNNEI. CDR3 in DNA: TGTGCCAGCAGAGAGGGAGGATATTCACCCCTCCACTTT. It codes for CASREGGYSPLHF. The whole variable domain, filled in from reference TRBV2 and TRBJ1-6, reads EPEVTQTPSHQVTQMGQEVILRCVPISNHLYFYWYRQILGQKVEFLVSFYNNEISEKSEIFDDQFSVERPDGSNFTLKIRSTKLEDSAMYFCASREGGYSPLHFGNGTRLTVT.

Regarding this clonotype: A much larger clone differs from this one at a single base, so this may be a read error. The rearrangement joins TRBV28 to TRBJ2-2; tentative D call: TRBD2 (5 bases). The CDR3 extends over 13 amino acids. CDR1 is MDHEN and CDR2 is SYDVKM in the germline V gene. In DNA form, the CDR3 reads TGTGCCAGCAGTGAAGCGAACACCGGGGAGCTGTCTTTT. Amino acid sequence: CASSEANTGELSF.

A word on this clonotype: The conserved phenylalanine or tryptophan normally closing the CDR3 is absent here, so this likely arose from a read error. V usage is TRBV5-1 and J usage is TRBJ2-3; D not certain. CDR1 SGHRS and CDR2 YFSETQ come from the germline V gene. There are 13 residues in the CDR3. Trimming stripped 4 bases from V and 2 bases from J, with 8 bases between. This CDR3 is CASSTQITDTQYS. DNA of the CDR3: TGCGCCAGCAGCACACAGATCACAGATACGCAGTATTCT.

This clonotype was counted only a few times. This chain connects TRBV20-1 to TRBJ1-1, with 9 positions matching TRBD1. V lost 4 bases, J lost 5 bases, and 8 bases stayed unmatched. The CDR3 runs to 14 residues. Germline loops: CDR1 DFQATT, CDR2 SNEGSKA (reference sequence). The CDR3 DNA is TGCAGTGCTAATAAACAGGGGGCGCAGACTGAAGCTTTCTTT. Its protein product is CSANKQGAQTEAFF.

The chain employs TRBV10-3 and TRBJ1-1; D remains ambiguous. The CDR3 length is 12 residues. The V and J ends lost 6 bases and 4 bases respectively, with 9 bases between them. The germline CDR1 and CDR2 sequences are ENHRY and SYGVKD. The CDR3 is CAISQTGTEAFF. In nucleotides, the CDR3 is TGTGCCATCAGCCAGACTGGCACTGAAGCTTTCTTT.

This clonotype has at least ten counts. The rearrangement links TRBV6-2 or TRBV6-3 to TRBJ1-2; 8 bases are a match to TRBD1. Germline CDR1 MNHEY, CDR2 SVGEGT. The CDR3 runs 15 residues. With V trimmed by 5 bases and J by 4 bases, 9 bases remained unmatched. The CDR3: CASSTSGTGFYGYTF. CDR3 nucleotides: TGTGCCAGCAGTACCTCCGGGACAGGCTTCTATGGCTACACCTTC.

Note on this clonotype: This could be a read error, since a much larger clone is one nucleotide away. The chain employs TRBV19 and TRBJ1-1, with D tentatively TRBD1 (6 bases). The CDR3 has 12 amino acids. V shed 9 bases and J shed 8 bases, with 16 bases lying between them. Germline CDR1 and CDR2: LNHDA and SQIVND (reference sequence). The CDR3 DNA sequence: TGTGCCAGCCTACAGGGAGGCTCCGAAGCTTTCTTT. The encoded protein is CASLQGGSEAFF.

Remarks on this clonotype: A much larger clone lies a single base off, so this may be a read error. The chain carries TRBV23-1 and TRBJ2-7; the D gene is possibly TRBD1 (6 bases). TRBV23-1 is an ORF, and what it does is uncertain. The CDR3 is 15 residues long. V lost 10 bases, J lost 0 bases, and 19 bases lay in between. The CDR3 loop is CANRPPRDTSYEQYF. CDR3 DNA sequence: TGCGCCAACAGACCACCCCGGGACACCTCCTACGAGCAGTACTTC.

There are a few counts of this clonotype. The chain is built from TRBV10-2 and TRBJ1-1; a weak D match, TRBD1 (5 bases). Germline-derived CDR1 and CDR2 are WSHSY and SAAADI. Deletions cut 1 base from V and 1 base from J, with 16 bases between. This CDR3 comprises 17 residues. Here the CDR3 reads CASSEFDPRGPNTEAFF. The CDR3, as DNA: TGCGCCAGCAGTGAGTTTGACCCCCGGGGACCGAACACTGAAGCTTTCTTT.

V and J are TRBV4-3 and TRBJ2-5; tentatively, D is TRBD2 (5 bases). Germline assignment: CDR1 LGHNA and CDR2 YSLEER. The ends were cut back, 0 bases at V and 0 bases at J, with 11 bases in the middle. The CDR3 is 16 amino acids. The CDR3 DNA sequence: TGCGCCAGCAGCCAAGATTTCGACTATTACCAAGAGACCCAGTACTTC. It is translated as CASSQDFDYYQETQYF.

This clonotype was found a few times. The chain employs TRBV6-5 and TRBJ2-1; a possible D gene is TRBD2 (6 bases). This CDR3 contains 16 residues. V lost 4 bases and J 0 bases, leaving 13 bases between the germline ends. Germline V gene lookup returns CDR1 MNHEY and CDR2 SVGAGI. The DNA for the CDR3 is TGTGCCAGCAGTTCTGGGACTTTTAGCTCCTACAATGAGCAGTTCTTC. Translation gives CASSSGTFSSYNEQFF.

The table lists this clonotype with many counts. V usage is TRBV20-1 and J usage is TRBJ2-7; 7 bases are a match to TRBD2. The CDR3 consists of 14 residues. Germline CDR1 and CDR2: DFQATT and SNEGSKA (reference sequence). Germline trimming cut 0 bases from V and 4 bases from J; bases unmatched to any gene: 6. The CDR3 sequence is CSAREGTGRYEQYF. CDR3 nucleotide sequence: TGCAGTGCTAGAGAGGGGACCGGGAGGTACGAGCAGTACTTC.

This clonotype has at least ten counts. V usage is TRBV5-5 and J usage is TRBJ2-1; D is possibly TRBD1 (5 bases). This CDR3 comprises 14 residues. The germline CDR1 and CDR2 sequences are SGHKS and YYEKEE (reference sequence). Deletions cut 4 bases from V and 5 bases from J, with 13 bases between. CDR3 bases: TGTGCCAGCAGCCACAGGTCAATAAACAATGAGCAGTTCTTC. This translates into CASSHRSINNEQFF.

In this sample, this clonotype turned up many times. The rearrangement links TRBV29-1 to TRBJ2-1; either TRBD1 or TRBD2 may supply D (6 bases each). The CDR3 is made up of 13 amino acids. V gave up 6 bases and J gave up 0 bases, with 9 bases separating them. Germline V gives CDR1 SQVTM, CDR2 ANQGSEA. The CDR3 bases are TGCAGCGTGAGGGGGGACTCCTACAATGAGCAGTTCTTC. Protein sequence: CSVRGDSYNEQFF.

This clonotype was counted at least ten times. The V and J genes are TRBV20-1 and TRBJ1-1; possibly TRBD1 for D (6 bases). The CDR3 length is 13 residues. Trimming cost V 6 bases and J 3 bases, with 14 bases left between them. Germline V gene data show CDR1 as DFQATT and CDR2 as SNEGSKA (reference sequence). The CDR3 loop reads CSASRGPDTEAFF. CDR3 nucleotides: TGCAGTGCCAGCAGGGGTCCGGACACTGAAGCTTTCTTT.

The sample holds many counts of this clonotype. The chain recombines TRBV12-3 or TRBV12-4 with TRBJ2-7, with D perhaps TRBD1 (6 bases). Trimming removed 6 bases at V and 2 bases at J, with 14 bases between. There are 14 residues in the CDR3. Here the CDR3 DNA reads TGTGCCAGCAGCGTAGGGGGATTTGCCTACGAGCAGTACTTC. This sequence encodes CASSVGGFAYEQYF.

There are many counts of this clonotype. This chain links TRBV12-3 or TRBV12-4 with TRBJ2-7; D is ambiguous. Trimming took off 4 bases at V and 2 bases at J, with 21 bases between the two ends. This CDR3 has 17 residues. In DNA, the CDR3 is TGTGCCAGCAGTTACAAACCGTGGTTTGGTCCTCCCTACGAGCAGTACTTC. Its protein product is CASSYKPWFGPPYEQYF.

This clonotype has a count of ten or more. The rearrangement links TRBV6-2 or TRBV6-3 to TRBJ2-1; 7 bases line up with TRBD2. Germline loops: CDR1 MNHEY, CDR2 SVGEGT. V dropped 7 bases and J dropped 12; count of bases not matched to a gene: 9. The CDR3 covers 12 residues. CDR3 in amino acids: CASTPGDYRQFF. The DNA of the CDR3 is TGTGCCAGCACACCGGGGGACTATAGGCAGTTCTTC.

This clonotype was picked up many times. This sequence joins TRBV11-3 and TRBJ2-2; TRBD1 matches 8 bases. V lost 5 bases to trimming and J lost 6 bases; unmatched junction nucleotides: 2. Germline V lookup: CDR1 SGHNT, CDR2 YENEEA. The CDR3 extends over 13 amino acids. CDR3 region: CASSGQGPGELFF. Here the CDR3 DNA reads TGTGCCAGCAGCGGACAGGGTCCCGGGGAGCTGTTTTTT.

This clonotype was detected ten times or more. The gene calls are TRBV10-3 and TRBJ1-1, with D possibly being TRBD1 (6 bases). V was pared by 0 bases and J by 7 bases, with 15 bases between. Germline assignment: CDR1 ENHRY and CDR2 SYGVKD. This CDR3 comprises 15 residues. For the CDR3, the DNA is TGTGCCATCAGTGAGTCGGGGGGGACAATGGATGAAGCTTTCTTT. Amino acid sequence: CAISESGGTMDEAFF.

As concerns this clonotype: A much larger clone differs from this one at a single base, so this may be a read error. The J gene is TRBJ2-3, the V gene TRBV20-1; D could derive from TRBD1 or TRBD2 (5 bases each). The germline V gene encodes CDR1 DFQATT and CDR2 SNEGSKA (reference sequence). The V gene lost 1 base and the J gene lost 5 bases, with 13 bases spanning the gap. The CDR3 extends over 14 amino acids. CDR3 amino acids: CSARAPGTIDTQYF. In DNA, the CDR3 is TGCAGTGCTAGAGCCCCGGGGACCATAGATACGCAGTATTTT.

This clonotype was recorded many times. This chain uses TRBV20-1 with TRBJ2-5; TRBD1 might be the D (7 bases). Germline V gene lookup returns CDR1 DFQATT and CDR2 SNEGSKA (reference sequence). The CDR3 spans 15 residues. Trimming stripped 5 bases from V and 1 base from J, with 17 bases between. The CDR3 sequence is CSASGTVLAQETQYF. CDR3 nucleotides: TGCAGTGCTTCCGGGACAGTACTAGCCCAAGAGACCCAGTACTTC.

This clonotype was counted many times. The genes are TRBV12-3 or TRBV12-4 and TRBJ2-7; TRBD1 is a possible D gene (5 bases). V dropped 3 bases and J dropped 1 base, with 13 bases sitting between them. CDR3 length: 15 amino acids. Written as DNA, the CDR3 is TGTGCCAGCAGTTTTTCGCTGGACATGTCCTACGAGCAGTACTTC. As protein: CASSFSLDMSYEQYF.

This clonotype was observed at least ten times. The chain's CDR3 is CASSIEAEGSYEQYF. CDR3 nucleotides: TGTGCCAGTAGTATAGAGGCAGAGGGATCCTACGAGCAGTACTTC. The chain is built from TRBV19 and TRBJ2-7; a possible D gene is TRBD2 (5 bases). The CDR3 consists of 15 residues. V lost 0 bases and J 1 base, leaving 10 bases between the germline ends. The V gene's germline CDR1 is LNHDA and CDR2 SQIVND (reference sequence). The complete variable domain, with remaining parts taken from reference TRBV19 and TRBJ2-7, reads DGGITQSPKYLFRKEGQNVTLSCEQNLNHDAMYWYRQDPGQGLRLIYYSQIVNDFQKGDIAEGYSVSREKKESFPLTVTSAQKNPTAFYLCASSIEAEGSYEQYFGPGTRLTVT.

This clonotype was detected ten times or more. The V call is TRBV6-5, the J call TRBJ1-4, with D hard to call. V was cut by 2 bases and J by 7 bases, with 17 bases left in between. This CDR3 region has 16 residues. The germline gives CDR1 MNHEY, CDR2 SVGAGI. CDR3 in DNA: TGTGCCAGCAGTTACCTTGGACCAAGAGGTAGTGAAAAACTGTTTTTT. Its protein product is CASSYLGPRGSEKLFF.

V is TRBV9 and J is TRBJ2-2, with D uncertain. The CDR3 runs 15 residues. The germline CDR1 and CDR2 sequences are SGDLS and YYNGEE. The V gene lost 0 bases and the J gene lost 0 bases, with 6 bases spanning the gap. The CDR3 DNA follows: TGTGCCAGCAGCGTAGAAGGCGCGAACACCGGGGAGCTGTTTTTT. This codes for CASSVEGANTGELFF.

The rearrangement links TRBV6-2 or TRBV6-3 to TRBJ2-2; D might be TRBD1 or TRBD2, each matching 5 bases. This CDR3 is 16 amino acids long. Trimming took 7 bases from V and 0 from J, leaving 15 bases between them. Germline assignment: CDR1 MNHEY and CDR2 SVGEGT. In DNA form, the CDR3 reads TGTGCCAGCAAAGGGGACCTACAGTCGAACACCGGGGAGCTGTTTTTT. Residues: CASKGDLQSNTGELFF.

By frequency in the sample, this clonotype is medium-sized (0.01 to 0.1%). The gene calls are TRBV28 and TRBJ2-1; no definite D call. This CDR3 contains 13 residues. Trimming stripped 6 bases from V and 8 bases from J, with 14 bases between. CDR1 and CDR2 from the germline V gene are MDHEN and SYDVKM. CDR3 in amino acids: CASSPPWIHEQFF. The CDR3 nucleotides are TGTGCCAGCAGCCCCCCGTGGATACATGAGCAGTTCTTC.